This passage covers 11 T cell receptor beta chains from one sample sequenced in a study of follicular helper T cells after annual influenza vaccination. Described time point: 2015-2016 season, pre-vaccination. Here immunoSEQ multiplex PCR was the method, and the copy in TCRdb shows in-frame clones only, minus some. The sample yields fewer than 7,500 clones, approximately 85% seen once. The sequencing used CXCR5+ CD38- circulating T follicular helper cells from blood, collected on the day of influenza vaccination. The subset was: circulating Tfh, non-naive CD4+CXCR5+PD-1+ (ICOS+CD38+ or ICOS-CD38-). The receptors stem from an adult who received the influenza vaccine.

CDR3 nucleotides: TGTGCCAGCAGCTGGGGGGGGTTAACCTACGAGCAGTACTTC. It translates to CASSWGGLTYEQYF. This sequence joins TRBV5-8 and TRBJ2-7; 7 bases are shared with TRBD2. CDR3 size: 14 residues. The germline gives CDR1 SGHTS, CDR2 YDEGEE. V lost 3 bases to trimming and J lost 2 bases; unmatched junction nucleotides: 5.

V usage is TRBV15 and J usage is TRBJ1-2; no reliable D call. The ends were cut back, 1 base at V and 4 bases at J, with 4 bases in the middle. Germline CDR1 reads LNHNV; CDR2 reads YYDKDF (reference sequence). The CDR3 is made up of 12 amino acids. CDR3 DNA: TGTGCCACCAGCAGAGTATTCTATGGCTACACCTTC. Encoded protein: CATSRVFYGYTF.

The CDR3 bases are TGTGCCAGCGGGGGGGGGCTAGCCAAAAACATTCAGTACTTC. It specifies CASGGGLAKNIQYF. V and J are TRBV28 and TRBJ2-4; D possibly corresponds to TRBD2 (7 bases). The germline gives CDR1 MDHEN, CDR2 SYDVKM. This CDR3 comprises 14 residues. V was trimmed by 8 bases and J by 0 bases, leaving 11 bases between them.

The V gene is TRBV6-6, the J gene TRBJ1-1; D uncertain. V shed 6 bases and J shed 5 bases, with 19 bases lying between them. The CDR3 sequence is 15 residues long. Per the germline V gene, CDR1 is MNHNY and CDR2 is SVGAGI (reference sequence). The CDR3 DNA sequence: TGTGCCAGCAGGGATAACATGGGATCTGGGACTGAAGCTTTCTTT. Residues: CASRDNMGSGTEAFF.

The chain recombines TRBV7-9 with TRBJ1-5; D remains unclear. The CDR3 length is 17 residues. V lost 1 base to trimming and J lost 2 bases, with 15 bases between them. CDR1 is SEHNR, CDR2 FQNEAQ, per germline (reference sequence). CDR3 sequence: CASSLGMHVEGNQPQHF. The CDR3 region has the DNA TGTGCCAGCAGCTTAGGTATGCACGTTGAGGGCAATCAGCCCCAGCATTTT.

This rearrangement joins TRBV29-1 to TRBJ2-7; a possible D gene is TRBD1 (6 bases). Germline V gene data show CDR1 as SQVTM and CDR2 as ANQGSEA. V was shortened by 7 bases and J by 2 bases, with 9 bases between the two germline ends. The CDR3 is 11 amino acids. The CDR3 bases are TGCAGCGCTCGGACAGCCTACGAGCAGTACTTC. Translating it yields CSARTAYEQYF.

This rearrangement joins TRBV4-1 to TRBJ2-7; 12 bases fit TRBD2. The junction had 19 bases not matched to a gene; V was cut back by 4 bases and J by 3 bases. This CDR3 spans 20 amino acids. The germline gives CDR1 MGHRA, CDR2 YSYEKL. CDR3 in DNA: TGCGCCAGCAGCCTATCCCGAAGGGTCCTAGCGGGAGGGCTGCACTACGAGCAGTACTTC. Its protein is CASSLSRRVLAGGLHYEQYF.

This sequence joins TRBV10-3 and TRBJ2-1; D is unclear. This CDR3 is built from 14 residues. V lost 1 base and J lost 6, with 10 bases in between. Germline assignment: CDR1 ENHRY and CDR2 SYGVKD. As DNA, the CDR3 is TGTGCCATCAGTGAGTTACAGTCCGTCAATGAGCAGTTCTTC. Amino acid sequence: CAISELQSVNEQFF.

This rearrangement joins TRBV19 to TRBJ1-3; no definite D call. The length of the CDR3 is 13 residues. Trimming took 11 bases from V and 4 from J, leaving 15 bases between them. Germline-derived CDR1 and CDR2 are LNHDA and SQIVND (reference sequence). CDR3 region: CASLRSSGNTIYF. CDR3 DNA: TGTGCCTCTCTACGCAGTTCGGGAAACACCATATATTTT.

The chain is built from TRBV5-4 and TRBJ2-5, with D possibly being TRBD1 (5 bases). V lost 1 base, J lost 5 bases, and 9 bases lay in between. Germline assignment: CDR1 SGHNT and CDR2 YYREEE (reference sequence). The CDR3 sequence is 13 residues long. The CDR3 nucleotides read TGTGCCAGCAGCTTGACAGGTTTGGAGACCCAGTACTTC. Translating gives CASSLTGLETQYF.

This clone was seen a handful of times. The chain employs TRBV7-9 and TRBJ1-2; a weak D match, TRBD1 (5 bases). This CDR3 contains 13 residues. Trimming took off 6 bases at V and 8 bases at J, with 16 bases between the two ends. CDR1 SEHNR and CDR2 FQNEAQ come from the germline V gene (reference sequence). CDR3 coding DNA: TGTGCCAGCAGTCCGACGGGGGATCGGGGCTACACCTTC. Residues: CASSPTGDRGYTF.